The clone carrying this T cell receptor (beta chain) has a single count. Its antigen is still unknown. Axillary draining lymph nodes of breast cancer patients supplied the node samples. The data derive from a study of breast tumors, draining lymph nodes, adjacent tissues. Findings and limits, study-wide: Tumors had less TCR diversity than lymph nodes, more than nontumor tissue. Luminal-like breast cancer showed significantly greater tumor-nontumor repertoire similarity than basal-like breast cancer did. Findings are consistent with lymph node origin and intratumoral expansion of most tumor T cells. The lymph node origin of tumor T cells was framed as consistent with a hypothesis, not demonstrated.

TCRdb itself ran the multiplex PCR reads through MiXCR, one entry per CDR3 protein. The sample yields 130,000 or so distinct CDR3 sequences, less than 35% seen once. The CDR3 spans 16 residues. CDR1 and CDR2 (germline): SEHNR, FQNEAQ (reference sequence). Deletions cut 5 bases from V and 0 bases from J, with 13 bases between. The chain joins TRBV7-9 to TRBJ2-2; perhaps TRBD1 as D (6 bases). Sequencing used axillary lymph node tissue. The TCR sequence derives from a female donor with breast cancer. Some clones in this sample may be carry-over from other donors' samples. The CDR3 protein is CASSATGTTNTGELFF. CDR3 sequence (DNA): TGTGCCAGCAGCGCCACCGGGACAACGAACACCGGGGAGCTGTTTTTT. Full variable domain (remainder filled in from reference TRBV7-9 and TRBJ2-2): DTGVSQNPRHKITKRGQNVTFRCDPISEHNRLYWYRQTLGQGPEFLTYFQNEAQLEKSRLLSDRFSAERPKGSFSTLEIQRTEQGDSAMYLCASSATGTTNTGELFFGEGSRLTVL.